This T cell receptor beta chain appears in the sequencing data of a study of OX40 agonist ivuxolimab in advanced cancers. In regard to this clone: Its antigen is still unknown.

The method was immunoSEQ multiplex PCR; TCRdb's version includes in-frame clones alone and lacks a portion of them. Among 50,000 to 65,000 clones, around 90% were seen once, and the ten largest hold about 0.66%. Notes on the study in general: Expanded clones were, on average, more numerous among CD8+ T cells than CD4+. Partial responders at 0.1-3.0 mg/kg had among the lowest clonal expansion.

Peripheral blood came from all dose cohorts at three timepoints. Unmatched junction bases numbered 7, after V lost 7 bases and J lost 0 bases. The germline V gene encodes CDR1 SGHTS and CDR2 YDEGEE. This CDR3 spans 15 amino acids. The source was CD4+ or CD8+ T cells sorted from blood, collected in a trial of the OX40 agonist ivuxolimab. This receptor was obtained from an adult with an advanced solid tumor such as melanoma, head and neck, liver or kidney cancer. The V gene is TRBV5-8, the J gene TRBJ1-3, with TRBD1 identical over 7 bases. The DNA for the CDR3 is TGTGCCAGCGCCTTCGGGGACAGCTCTGGAAACACCATATATTTT. Its translation is CASAFGDSSGNTIYF. The variable domain in full, with the rest retrieved from reference TRBV5-8 and TRBJ1-3, is EAGVTQSPTHLIKTRGQQATLRCSPISGHTSVYWYQQALGLGLQFLLWYDEGEERNRGNFPPRFSGRQFPNYSSELNVNALELEDSALYLCASAFGDSSGNTIYFGEGSWLTVV.